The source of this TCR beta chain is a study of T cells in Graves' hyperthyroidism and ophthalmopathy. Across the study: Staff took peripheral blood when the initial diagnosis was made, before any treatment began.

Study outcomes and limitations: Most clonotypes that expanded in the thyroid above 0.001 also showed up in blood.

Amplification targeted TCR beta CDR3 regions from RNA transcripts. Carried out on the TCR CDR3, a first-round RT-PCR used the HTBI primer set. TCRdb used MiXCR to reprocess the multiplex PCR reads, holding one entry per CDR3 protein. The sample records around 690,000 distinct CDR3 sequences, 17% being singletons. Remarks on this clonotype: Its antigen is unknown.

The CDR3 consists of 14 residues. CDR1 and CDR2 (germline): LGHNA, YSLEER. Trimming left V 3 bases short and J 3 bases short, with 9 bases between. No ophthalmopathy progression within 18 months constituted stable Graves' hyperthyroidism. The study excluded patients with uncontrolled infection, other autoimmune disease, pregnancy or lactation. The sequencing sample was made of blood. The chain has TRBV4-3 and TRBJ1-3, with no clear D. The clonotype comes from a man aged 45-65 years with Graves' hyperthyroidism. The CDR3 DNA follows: TGCGCCAGCAGCCACTCGGGTGTTGGAAACACCATATATTTT. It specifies CASSHSGVGNTIYF.